The 9 T cell receptor beta chains given below trace back to one sample, sequenced in a study of T cell repertoires in cytomegalovirus infection. The antigens of these receptors remain unknown. TCRdb ran MiXCR on the reads and lists one entry per CDR3 protein. The sample lists 900,000 to 950,000 distinct CDR3 sequences, 25% to 40% occurring once. This specimen consisted of cultured CD8+ T cells from PBMCs, obtained from culture after CMV antigen stimulation. The receptors were sampled from a human donor in good health (CMV status not recorded). Some clones in this sample may be carry-over from other donors' samples.

The DNA for the CDR3 is TGTGCCAGCAGCTCGCACTATAGCGGGGTGGGGGATGAGCAGTTCTTC. Residues: CASSSHYSGVGDEQFF. The J gene is TRBJ2-1, the V gene TRBV11-2; 8 bases are a match to TRBD2. CDR3 length: 16 residues. CDR1 is SGHAT and CDR2 is FQNNGV in the germline V gene. Trimming at V came to 4 bases and at J to 8 bases, leaving 13 bases not matched to a gene.

This chain links TRBV27 with TRBJ2-1, with D perhaps given as TRBD1 or TRBD2 (5 bases each). The CDR3 is 17 residues long. Trimming left V 0 bases short and J 3 bases short, with 15 bases between. CDR1 and CDR2 from the germline V gene are MNHEY and SMNVEV (reference sequence). The CDR3 sequence: CASSLSGMRGLYNEQFF. CDR3 DNA: TGTGCCAGCAGTTTATCGGGTATGAGGGGCCTCTACAATGAGCAGTTCTTC.

A few counts support this clonotype. The chain has TRBV23-1 and TRBJ2-7; D possibly matches TRBD1 or TRBD2 (5 bases each). TRBV23-1 is an open reading frame, and its role is uncertain. There are 14 residues in the CDR3. V was clipped by 4 bases and J by 3 bases, with 13 bases between them. As DNA, the CDR3 is TGCGCCAGCAGTCGGACGGGACCCTTCTACGAGCAGTACTTC. This gives the protein CASSRTGPFYEQYF.

V usage is TRBV5-1 and J usage is TRBJ2-7; D might be TRBD2 (5 bases). The CDR3 runs 15 residues. Germline V lookup: CDR1 SGHRS, CDR2 YFSETQ. Trimming left V 0 bases short and J 7 bases short, with 17 bases between. The CDR3 region is CASSLAYEGSDEQYF. As DNA, the CDR3 is TGCGCCAGCAGCTTGGCTTATGAGGGTTCGGATGAGCAGTACTTC.

This clonotype came up many times. The V call is TRBV6-1, the J call TRBJ2-3; 9 bases are shared with TRBD2. Germline loops: CDR1 MNHNS, CDR2 SASEGT. This CDR3 is 16 amino acids long. The junction had 13 bases not matched to a gene; V was cut back by 10 bases and J by 2 bases. CDR3 in DNA: TGTGCCACCACACCTATAGCGGGGGAGCACACAGATACGCAGTATTTT. Translation gives CATTPIAGEHTDTQYF.

For this clonotype: Germline is not matched at one junction end, which may reflect a read error. The chain employs TRBV6-6 and TRBJ1-3, with D unclear. This CDR3 spans 15 amino acids. In germline, CDR1 is MNHNY, CDR2 SVGAGI (reference sequence). As DNA, the CDR3 is TGTTCCAGCAACTCGCCCTTACCCTCTGGAAACACCATATATTTT. It translates to CSSNSPLPSGNTIYF.

This clonotype turned up a few times. The chain couples TRBV14 to TRBJ2-7, with 8 bases identical to TRBD2. The CDR3 runs to 15 residues. J gave up 1 base and V 3 bases, and 5 bases lay outside the gene matches. Germline CDR1 and CDR2: SGHDN and FVKESK. This CDR3 is CASSHPRGASYEQYF. The CDR3 coding sequence is TGTGCCAGCAGCCACCCGCGGGGGGCTTCCTACGAGCAGTACTTC.

This clonotype was picked up many times. This rearrangement joins TRBV7-2 to TRBJ2-5, with D unclear. Germline-derived CDR1 and CDR2 are SGHTA and FQGNSA. With 3 bases removed from V and 0 bases from J, the gap between germline ends came to 11 bases. This CDR3 has 15 amino acids. In nucleotides, the CDR3 is TGTGCCAGCAGCTTTGCTCGGCGGTACCAAGAGACCCAGTACTTC. Translating it yields CASSFARRYQETQYF.

The chain combines TRBV27 with TRBJ1-3; D not resolved. The V gene's germline CDR1 is MNHEY and CDR2 SMNVEV (reference sequence). The CDR3 sequence is 15 residues long. V was shortened by 2 bases and J by 0 bases, with 8 bases between the two germline ends. The CDR3: CASSLLGNSGNTIYF. CDR3 sequence (DNA): TGTGCCAGCAGTTTACTGGGAAACTCTGGAAACACCATATATTTT.